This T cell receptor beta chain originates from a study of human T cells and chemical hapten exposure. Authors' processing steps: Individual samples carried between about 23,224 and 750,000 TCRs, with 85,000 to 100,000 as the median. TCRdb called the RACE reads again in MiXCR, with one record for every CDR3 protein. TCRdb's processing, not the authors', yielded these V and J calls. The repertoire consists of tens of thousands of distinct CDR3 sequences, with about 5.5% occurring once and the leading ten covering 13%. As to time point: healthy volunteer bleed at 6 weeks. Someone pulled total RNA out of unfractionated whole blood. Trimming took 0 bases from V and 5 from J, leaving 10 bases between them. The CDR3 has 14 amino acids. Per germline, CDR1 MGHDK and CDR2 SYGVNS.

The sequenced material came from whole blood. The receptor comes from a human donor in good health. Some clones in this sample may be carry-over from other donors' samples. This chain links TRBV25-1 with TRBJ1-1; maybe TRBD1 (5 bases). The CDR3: CASSEYQEGTEAFF. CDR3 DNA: TGTGCCAGCAGTGAATACCAGGAGGGGACTGAAGCTTTCTTT. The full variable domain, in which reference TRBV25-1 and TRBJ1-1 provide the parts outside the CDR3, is EADIYQTPRYLVIGTGKKITLECSQTMGHDKMYWYQQDPGMELHLIHYSYGVNSTEKGDLSSESTVSRIRTEHFPLTLESARPSHTSQYLCASSEYQEGTEAFFGQGTRLTVV.